A single sample gave rise to the 27 T cell receptor beta chains below, sequenced in a study of blood T cells in healthy people across ages. Together with a sample-barcoded 5' primer, a J-beta primer mix was included in a second PCR lasting about 7 to 12 cycles. TCRdb re-analysed the 5' RACE reads in MiXCR, keeping a single row per CDR3 protein. In the table there are 800,000 to 1,300,000 distinct CDR3 sequences, under 30% of which are singletons. These sequences were also reported in another study, on T cells of mothers and their children.

Input material: blood. All receptors come from a girl aged 2-10 years in good health.

The chain combines TRBV4-3 with TRBJ1-1, with 7 bases lining up with TRBD1. The CDR3 loop spans 15 amino acids. The germline gives CDR1 LGHNA, CDR2 YSLEER. Losses at the gene ends were 5 bases for V and 3 bases for J; bases not matched to a gene: 9. CDR3 bases: TGCGCCAGCAGCATACACAGGGGTGACGACACTGAAGCTTTCTTT. It encodes CASSIHRGDDTEAFF.

This clonotype was found a few times. The genes are TRBV2 and TRBJ2-1; 7 positions agree with TRBD1. The J call may be mistaken, given a closer DNA end match to TRBJ2-7. The CDR3 is made up of 14 amino acids. CDR1 is SNHLY, CDR2 FYNNEI, per germline. CDR3 loop: CASSDDRELPEQYF. The CDR3 bases are TGTGCCAGCAGTGATGACAGGGAACTCCCCGAGCAGTACTTC.

This clonotype appeared a few times. This sequence joins TRBV29-1 and TRBJ1-2, with 8 bases fitting TRBD1. The CDR3 runs to 13 residues. Germline CDR1 and CDR2: SQVTM and ANQGSEA. Trimming removed 7 bases from V and 6 bases from J; junction bases left unmatched: 10. CDR3 coding DNA: TGCAGCGCCCTCGTCCCAGGGGGCCATGGCTACACCTTC. This translates into CSALVPGGHGYTF.

This clonotype has only a few counts. CDR3 DNA: TGTGCCAGCAGTTACTCGATCCGTGCCGGGAATGGCTACACCTTC. Its translation: CASSYSIRAGNGYTF. The V gene is TRBV6-5, the J gene TRBJ1-2; D not certain. There are 15 residues in the CDR3. Germline CDR1 MNHEY, CDR2 SVGAGI. Trimming took 0 bases from V and 6 from J, leaving 14 bases between them.

This clonotype was seen a few times. V gene TRBV6-1 combines with J gene TRBJ2-1; 13 bases map to TRBD2. The J call may be faulty, since TRBJ2-7 better matches the DNA end. Germline V lookup: CDR1 MNHNS, CDR2 SASEGT. The CDR3 is 15 residues long. CDR3 coding DNA: TGTGCCAGCAGCTGGGGACTAGCGGGGAACTACGAGCAGTACTTC. Its translation is CASSWGLAGNYEQYF.

The V gene is TRBV4-1, the J gene TRBJ2-5; no firm D call. The CDR3 runs 12 residues. Trimming removed 3 bases at V and 4 bases at J, with 6 bases between. Germline CDR1 MGHRA, CDR2 YSYEKL. As DNA, the CDR3 is TGCGCCAGCAGCCATATGGGAGAGACCCAGTACTTC. Translation: CASSHMGETQYF.

This clonotype was detected only a few times. The chain recombines TRBV29-1 with TRBJ2-6; no clear D gene. Trimming shortened V by 2 bases and J by 0 bases, and 5 bases separated the two germline ends. The CDR3 is made up of 14 amino acids. Looked up from germline, CDR1 is SQVTM and CDR2 is ANQGSEA. The CDR3 loop reads CSVENNSGANVLTF. CDR3 nucleotides: TGCAGCGTTGAAAATAACTCTGGGGCCAACGTCCTGACTTTC.

The chain uses TRBV7-9 and TRBJ1-1, with 12 bases fitting TRBD1. This CDR3 is 15 amino acids long. Germline CDR1 is SEHNR and CDR2 is FQNEAQ (reference sequence). J lost 5 bases, V lost 8 bases, and 9 bases had no gene match. The chain's CDR3 is CASGQGGQGATEAFF. CDR3 DNA: TGTGCCAGCGGCCAAGGGGGACAGGGGGCAACTGAAGCTTTCTTT.

The chain links TRBV9 to TRBJ2-5, with no clear D. The end of the DNA fits TRBJ2-1 better, so the J call may be wrong. The length of the CDR3 is 12 residues. CDR1 is SGDLS and CDR2 is YYNGEE in the germline V gene. The CDR3 sequence: CASSGLNDEQFF. The CDR3 DNA reads TGTGCCAGCAGCGGCCTAAACGATGAGCAGTTCTTC.

This clonotype has more than one count but fewer than ten. The chain uses TRBV3-1 and TRBJ2-2; D not resolved. Germline loops: CDR1 LGHDT, CDR2 YNNKEL (reference sequence). V was shortened by 0 bases and J by 8 bases, with 13 bases between the two germline ends. This CDR3 is 15 amino acids long. In DNA, the CDR3 is TGTGCCAGCAGCCAAGATAGCCGTAAAGCGGGGGAGCTGTTTTTT. Amino acids: CASSQDSRKAGELFF. The whole variable domain, filled in from reference TRBV3-1 and TRBJ2-2, reads DTAVSQTPKYLVTQMGNDKSIKCEQNLGHDTMYWYKQDSKKFLKIMFSYNNKELIINETVPNRFSPKSPDKAHLNLHINSLELGDSAVYFCASSQDSRKAGELFFGEGSRLTVL.

The chain recombines TRBV6-2 or TRBV6-3 with TRBJ2-5; D call uncertain. The CDR3 loop spans 12 amino acids. Germline values: CDR1 MNHEY, CDR2 SVGEGT. Trimming took 4 bases from V and 13 from J, leaving 16 bases between them. CDR3 sequence: CASSSLPHERYF. CDR3 DNA: TGTGCCAGCAGTTCCCTCCCCCACGAGCGGTACTTC.

The chain recombines TRBV3-1 with TRBJ2-6; unclear D gene. The germline V gene encodes CDR1 LGHDT and CDR2 YNNKEL (reference sequence). CDR3 size: 15 residues. The V gene lost 0 bases and the J gene lost 2 bases, with 5 bases spanning the gap. This chain's CDR3 is CASSQDFPGANVLTF. The CDR3 DNA sequence: TGTGCCAGCAGCCAAGACTTCCCTGGGGCCAACGTCCTGACTTTC.

The V gene is TRBV7-9, the J gene TRBJ2-5; D unresolved. Germline assignment: CDR1 SEHNR and CDR2 FQNEAQ (reference sequence). This CDR3 region has 13 residues. The ends were cut back, 7 bases at V and 0 bases at J, with 9 bases in the middle. In nucleotides, the CDR3 is TGTGCCAGCACCGTGAACCACCAAGAGACCCAGTACTTC. Encoded protein: CASTVNHQETQYF.

This clonotype appeared a few times. The genes are TRBV7-2 and TRBJ2-1; TRBD1 matches at 7 bases. Losses at the gene ends were 0 bases for V and 6 bases for J; bases not matched to a gene: 5. CDR3 length: 15 residues. Per the germline V gene, CDR1 is SGHTA and CDR2 is FQGNSA. The CDR3 DNA follows: TGTGCCAGCAGCTTAGCTGGACAGGTGGGCAATGAGCAGTTCTTC. Protein sequence: CASSLAGQVGNEQFF.

This clonotype was seen a few times. The V call is TRBV11-2, the J call TRBJ2-2; 13 nucleotides align to TRBD2. Germline V gene sequence: CDR1 SGHAT, CDR2 FQNNGV. After removal of 5 bases from V and 6 bases from J, the junction contained 12 bases not matched to a gene. CDR3 length equals 18 residues. The CDR3 nucleotides are TGTGCCAGCAGCGAGGGACTAGCGGGATTTTTAAGTTCCGGGGAGCTGTTTTTT. This translates into CASSEGLAGFLSSGELFF.

The chain combines TRBV29-1 with TRBJ2-3; no clear D. Germline V lookup: CDR1 SQVTM, CDR2 ANQGSEA. The length of the CDR3 is 12 residues. V dropped 7 bases and J dropped 4 bases, with 12 bases sitting between them. The CDR3 reads CSAQMPSDTQYF. The DNA for the CDR3 is TGCAGCGCCCAGATGCCTTCAGATACGCAGTATTTT.

This clonotype has more than one count but fewer than ten. This rearrangement joins TRBV20-1 to TRBJ1-5; weak D call: TRBD1 (6 bases). The germline V gene encodes CDR1 DFQATT and CDR2 SNEGSKA (reference sequence). The CDR3 is made up of 15 amino acids. V was trimmed by 3 bases and J by 2 bases, leaving 14 bases between them. The DNA for the CDR3 is TGCAGTGCTAGGGGTGGGGGCTCTGGCAATCAGCCCCAGCATTTT. This gives the protein CSARGGGSGNQPQHF.

The chain uses TRBV7-3 and TRBJ2-5; no reliable D call. The assigned J gene may be wrong: the sequence end matches TRBJ2-1 better. The CDR3 consists of 13 residues. CDR1 is SGHTA, CDR2 FQGTGA, per germline. CDR3 in amino acids: CASSLMVSDEQFF. DNA for the CDR3: TGTGCCAGCAGCTTAATGGTCAGCGATGAGCAGTTCTTC.

A few counts support this clonotype. The V call is TRBV27, the J call TRBJ2-7; no firm D call. Germline V CDR1 and CDR2: MNHEY, SMNVEV (reference sequence). There are 14 residues in the CDR3. Trimming removed 3 bases at V and 0 bases at J, with 9 bases between. The CDR3 reads CASSFQAYSYEQYF. In DNA form, the CDR3 reads TGTGCCAGCAGTTTTCAGGCCTACTCCTACGAGCAGTACTTC.

The V call is TRBV7-8, the J call TRBJ2-1; 10 nucleotides agree with TRBD2. With the DNA end fitting TRBJ2-7 better, the J assignment may be wrong. The germline CDR1 and CDR2 sequences are SGHVS and FQNEAQ. The CDR3 covers 15 residues. This CDR3 is CASSLITSGNYEQYF. The CDR3, as DNA: TGTGCCAGCAGCTTAATAACTAGCGGGAACTACGAGCAGTACTTC.

The chain links TRBV6-1 to TRBJ1-1, with a possible D match to TRBD1 (6 bases). Germline loops: CDR1 MNHNS, CDR2 SASEGT. This CDR3 contains 12 residues. Trimming took 3 bases from V and 8 from J, leaving 10 bases between them. The CDR3 coding sequence is TGTGCCAGCAGTGACCCTGGACAGGAAGCTTTCTTT. Residues: CASSDPGQEAFF.

The chain recombines TRBV7-9 with TRBJ2-5; no reliable D call. The better agreement between TRBJ2-7 and the DNA end casts doubt on the J call. There are 12 residues in the CDR3. Germline values: CDR1 SEHNR, CDR2 FQNEAQ (reference sequence). Here the CDR3 DNA reads TGTGCCAGCAGCTTAAACTGGGACGAGCAGTACTTC. It yields the protein CASSLNWDEQYF.

Note on this clonotype: Lacking the conserved final phenylalanine or tryptophan, this CDR3 likely reflects a read error. The V call is TRBV5-1, the J call TRBJ2-4; 8 bases agree with TRBD1. This CDR3 is built from 15 residues. J was trimmed by 5 bases and V by 7 bases; bases with no gene match: 11. CDR1 is SGHRS, CDR2 YFSETQ, per germline. CDR3 nucleotides: TGCGCCAGCTGCTCTGGACAGGGATCGGAAAACATTCAGTACCTC. Translating it yields CASCSGQGSENIQYL.

To note about this clonotype: Mismatch with germline at one junction end may stem from a read error. The J gene is TRBJ2-1, the V gene TRBV4-2; 13 nucleotides align to TRBD2. The CDR3 loop spans 15 amino acids. Germline loops: CDR1 LGHNA, CDR2 YNFKEQ. This CDR3 is CASSLTSGRGNDQFF. The DNA for the CDR3 is TGTGCCAGCAGCCTTACTAGCGGGAGGGGCAATGATCAGTTCTTC.

The rearrangement uses TRBV27 and TRBJ2-7; a possible D gene is TRBD2 (5 bases). Germline V gene data show CDR1 as MNHEY and CDR2 as SMNVEV (reference sequence). The V end was cut by 6 bases, the J end by 0 bases, with 15 bases between. The CDR3 spans 15 residues. The CDR3 DNA is TGTGCCAGCAGCCCGGGAACGCCCGGCTCCTACGAGCAGTACTTC. Translated: CASSPGTPGSYEQYF.

The chain carries TRBV20-1 and TRBJ2-3, with D unresolved. The germline V and J ends were trimmed by 0 bases and 5 bases, with 9 bases remaining between them. This CDR3 contains 13 residues. Germline lookup yields CDR1 DFQATT and CDR2 SNEGSKA (reference sequence). CDR3 sequence reads: CSARDPHLDTQYF. CDR3 sequence (DNA): TGCAGTGCTAGAGATCCACACCTAGATACGCAGTATTTT.

The V gene is TRBV6-2 or TRBV6-3, the J gene TRBJ2-1; the match to TRBD1 covers 7 bases. Looked up from germline, CDR1 is MNHEY and CDR2 is SVGEGT. The CDR3 covers 14 residues. J gave up 6 bases and V 6 bases, and 8 bases lay outside the gene matches. The CDR3 here is CASRRTGMANEQFF. In nucleotides, the CDR3 is TGTGCCAGCAGACGGACAGGTATGGCCAATGAGCAGTTCTTC.